The subject of this entry is one TCR beta chain. The antigen remains unidentified. The data are from a study of cytomegalovirus exposure and HLA in healthy donors. The study's findings and limits: Among donors in an Asian-associated ancestry cluster, a later analysis reportedly found fewer N-insertions than the approximately 700-donor mean. It has been reported that TCR beta sequences accurately predicted the HLA-A and HLA-B alleles of most subjects.

13 Jbeta primers and 60 Vbeta primers were used for the PCR. Original processing methods: Later, an analysis found tens of millions of unique TCR beta chains, and roughly 10 million of these were shared. Using immunoSEQ multiplex PCR, the repertoire was profiled, and TCRdb retains in-frame clones only, with some absent. Clone size and the V and J calls come from that table; the DNA yielded D and trimming. The sample yields some 77,000 clones, about four fifths seen once. Sequences were obtained from PBMCs. The TCR sequence derives from a man in his fifties in good health and CMV-seropositive.

The CDR3 reads CASSLLGNTIYF. Here the CDR3 DNA reads TGTGCCAGCAGCTTACTGGGAAACACCATATATTTT. The rearrangement joins TRBV5-4 to TRBJ1-3; D unresolved. This CDR3 is built from 12 residues. The V end lost 2 bases, the J end lost 4 bases, and 4 bases lay between the germline ends. Germline V gene lookup returns CDR1 SGHNT and CDR2 YYREEE (reference sequence).